The T cell receptor beta chain described here comes from a study of blood T cell repertoires in COVID-19. Study-wide background: Both acute and convalescent COVID-19 samples were obtained from the United States, Italy and Spain.

This CDR3 has 16 residues. Germline values: CDR1 MNHEY, CDR2 SMNVEV (reference sequence). V was pared by 5 bases and J by 2 bases, with 9 bases of the junction left unmatched. Original methodology: Reference gene primer amplification gave estimated nucleated cell counts. Assay: immunoSEQ multiplex PCR; the TCRdb copy retains only in-frame clones and omits some. D and trimming come from the DNA, and the V and J calls and clone size come from that table. In the table there are roughly 240,000 clones, 83% of which are singletons. Clinical history as reported by participants underpinned cohort assignment.

The specimen was PBMCs or T cells enriched from blood (not recorded which). The rearrangement links TRBV27 to TRBJ1-2; 9 bases line up with TRBD1. This sequence was found in a woman between 40 and 55 years old who had been exposed to COVID-19. The CDR3 loop reads CASSPHRGRPNYGYTF. The CDR3, as DNA: TGTGCCAGCAGTCCACACAGGGGGCGGCCGAACTATGGCTACACCTTC.